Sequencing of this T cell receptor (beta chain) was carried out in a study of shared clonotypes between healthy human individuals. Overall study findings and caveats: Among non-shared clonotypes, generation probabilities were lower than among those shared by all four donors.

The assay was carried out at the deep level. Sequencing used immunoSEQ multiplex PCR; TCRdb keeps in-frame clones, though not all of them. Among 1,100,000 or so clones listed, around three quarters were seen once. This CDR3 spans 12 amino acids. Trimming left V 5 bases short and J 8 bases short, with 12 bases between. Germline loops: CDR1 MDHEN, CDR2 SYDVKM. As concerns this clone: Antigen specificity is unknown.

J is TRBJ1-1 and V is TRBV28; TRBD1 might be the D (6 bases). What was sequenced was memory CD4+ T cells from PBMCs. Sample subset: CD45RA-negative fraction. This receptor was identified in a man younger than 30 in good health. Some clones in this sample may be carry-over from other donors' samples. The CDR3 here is CASSLPGQEAFF. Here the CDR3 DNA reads TGTGCCAGCAGTCTCCCCGGACAGGAAGCTTTCTTT.